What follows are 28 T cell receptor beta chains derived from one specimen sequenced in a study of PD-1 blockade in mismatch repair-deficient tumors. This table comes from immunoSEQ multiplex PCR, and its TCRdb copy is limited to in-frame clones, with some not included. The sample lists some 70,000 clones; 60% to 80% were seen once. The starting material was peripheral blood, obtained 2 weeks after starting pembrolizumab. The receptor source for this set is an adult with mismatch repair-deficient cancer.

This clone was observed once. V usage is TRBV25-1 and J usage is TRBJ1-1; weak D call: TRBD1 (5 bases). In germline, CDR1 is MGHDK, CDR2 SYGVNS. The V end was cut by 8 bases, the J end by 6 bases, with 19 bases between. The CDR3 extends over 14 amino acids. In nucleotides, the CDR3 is TGTGCCAGCCTCGGCCCAATGGGGCCCGCTGAAGCTTTCTTT. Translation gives CASLGPMGPAEAFF.

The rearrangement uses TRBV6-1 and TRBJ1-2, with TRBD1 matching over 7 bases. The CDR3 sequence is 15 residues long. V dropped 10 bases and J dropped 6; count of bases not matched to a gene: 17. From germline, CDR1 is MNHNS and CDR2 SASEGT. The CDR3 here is CATDPMAQGNHGYTF. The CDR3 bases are TGTGCCACCGACCCCATGGCACAGGGGAATCATGGCTACACCTTC.

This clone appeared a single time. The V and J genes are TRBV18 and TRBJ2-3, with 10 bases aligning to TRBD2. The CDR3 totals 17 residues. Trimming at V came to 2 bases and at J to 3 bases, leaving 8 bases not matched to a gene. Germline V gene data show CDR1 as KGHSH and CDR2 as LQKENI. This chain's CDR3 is CASSPIVAGGRTDTQYF. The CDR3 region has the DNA TGTGCCAGCTCACCAATTGTAGCGGGAGGTAGAACAGATACGCAGTATTTT.

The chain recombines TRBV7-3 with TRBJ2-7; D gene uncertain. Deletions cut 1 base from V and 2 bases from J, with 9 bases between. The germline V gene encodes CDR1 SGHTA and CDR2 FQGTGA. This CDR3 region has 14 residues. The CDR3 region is CASSLNGQAYEQYF. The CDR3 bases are TGTGCCAGCAGCTTAAACGGGCAGGCCTACGAGCAGTACTTC. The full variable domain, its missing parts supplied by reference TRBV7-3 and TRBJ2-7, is GAGVSQTPSNKVTEKGKYVELRCDPISGHTALYWYRQSLGQGPEFLIYFQGTGAADDSGLPNDRFFAVRPEGSVSTLKIQRTERGDSAVYLCASSLNGQAYEQYFGPGTRLTVT.

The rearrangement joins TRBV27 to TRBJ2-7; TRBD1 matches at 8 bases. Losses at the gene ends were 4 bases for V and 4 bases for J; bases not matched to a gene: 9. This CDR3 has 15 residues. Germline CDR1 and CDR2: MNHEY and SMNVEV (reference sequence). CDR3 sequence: CASSSIWTGSYEQYF. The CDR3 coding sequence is TGTGCCAGCAGTTCAATCTGGACAGGGAGTTACGAGCAGTACTTC.

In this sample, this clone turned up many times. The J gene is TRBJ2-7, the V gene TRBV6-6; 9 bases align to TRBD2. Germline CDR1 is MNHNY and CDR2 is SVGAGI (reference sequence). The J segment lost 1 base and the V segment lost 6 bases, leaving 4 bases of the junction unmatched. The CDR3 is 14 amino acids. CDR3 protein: CASRGTSRSYEQYF. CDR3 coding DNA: TGTGCCAGCAGAGGGACTAGCAGATCCTACGAGCAGTACTTC.

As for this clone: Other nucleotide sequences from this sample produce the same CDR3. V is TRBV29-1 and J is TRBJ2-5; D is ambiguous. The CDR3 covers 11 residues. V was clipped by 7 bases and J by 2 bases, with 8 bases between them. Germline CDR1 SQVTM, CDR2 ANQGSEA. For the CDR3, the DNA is TGCAGCGGAGACGTACAAGAGACCCAGTACTTC. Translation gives CSGDVQETQYF.

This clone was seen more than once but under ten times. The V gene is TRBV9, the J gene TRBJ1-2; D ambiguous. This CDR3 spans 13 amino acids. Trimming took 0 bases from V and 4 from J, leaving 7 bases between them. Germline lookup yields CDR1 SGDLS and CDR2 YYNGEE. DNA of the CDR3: TGTGCCAGCAGCGTAGCCGGACCCTATGGCTACACCTTC. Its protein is CASSVAGPYGYTF.

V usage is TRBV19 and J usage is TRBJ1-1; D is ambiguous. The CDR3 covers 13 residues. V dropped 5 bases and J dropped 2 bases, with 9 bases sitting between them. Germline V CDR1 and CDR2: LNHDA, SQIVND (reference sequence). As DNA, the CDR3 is TGTGCCAGTAGTGCGTCCTTTAACACTGAAGCTTTCTTT. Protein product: CASSASFNTEAFF.

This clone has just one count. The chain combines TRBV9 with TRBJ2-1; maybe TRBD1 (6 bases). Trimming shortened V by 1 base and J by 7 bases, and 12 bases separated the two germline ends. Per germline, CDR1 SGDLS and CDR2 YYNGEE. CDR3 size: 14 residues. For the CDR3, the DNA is TGTGCCAGCAGCGTATCCTATAGGGGGAATGAGCAGTTCTTC. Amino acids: CASSVSYRGNEQFF.

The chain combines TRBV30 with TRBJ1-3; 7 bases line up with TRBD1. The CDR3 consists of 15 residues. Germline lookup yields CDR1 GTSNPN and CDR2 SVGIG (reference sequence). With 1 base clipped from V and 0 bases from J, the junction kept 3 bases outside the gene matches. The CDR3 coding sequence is TGTGCCTGGAGTGCCGGGACAGTCTCTGGAAACACCATATATTTT. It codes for CAWSAGTVSGNTIYF.

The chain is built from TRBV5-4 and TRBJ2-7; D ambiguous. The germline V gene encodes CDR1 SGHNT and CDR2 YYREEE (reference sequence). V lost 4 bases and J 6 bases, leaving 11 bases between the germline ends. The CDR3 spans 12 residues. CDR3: CASSADGREQYF. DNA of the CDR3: TGTGCCAGCAGCGCCGACGGGCGCGAGCAGTACTTC. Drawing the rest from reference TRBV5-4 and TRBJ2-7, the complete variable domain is ETGVTQSPTHLIKTRGQQVTLRCSSQSGHNTVSWYQQALGQGPQFIFQYYREEENGRGNFPPRFSGLQFPNYSSELNVNALELDDSALYLCASSADGREQYFGPGTRLTVT.

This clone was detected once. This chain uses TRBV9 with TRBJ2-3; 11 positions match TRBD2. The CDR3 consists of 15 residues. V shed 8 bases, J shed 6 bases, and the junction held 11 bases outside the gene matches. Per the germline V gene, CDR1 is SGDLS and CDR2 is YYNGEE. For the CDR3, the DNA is TGTGCCAGTAATAGCGGGAGGGCCTCACTTGATACGCAGTATTTT. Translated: CASNSGRASLDTQYF.

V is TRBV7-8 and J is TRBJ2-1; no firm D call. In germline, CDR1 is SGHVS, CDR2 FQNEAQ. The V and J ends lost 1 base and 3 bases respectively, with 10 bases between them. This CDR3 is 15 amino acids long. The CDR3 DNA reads TGTGCCAGCAGCTTAGAACTGAGGATCTACAATGAGCAGTTCTTC. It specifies CASSLELRIYNEQFF.

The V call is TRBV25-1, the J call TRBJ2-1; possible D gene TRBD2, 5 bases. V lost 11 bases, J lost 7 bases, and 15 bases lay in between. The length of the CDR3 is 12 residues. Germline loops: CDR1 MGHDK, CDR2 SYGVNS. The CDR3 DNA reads TGTGCCTCATCCCTCTCGGGAAATGAGCAGTTCTTC. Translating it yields CASSLSGNEQFF.

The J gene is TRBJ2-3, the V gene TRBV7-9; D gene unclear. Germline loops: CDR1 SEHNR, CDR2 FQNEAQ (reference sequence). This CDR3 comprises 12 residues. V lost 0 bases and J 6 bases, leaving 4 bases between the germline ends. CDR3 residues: CASSLAPDTQYF. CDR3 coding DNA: TGTGCCAGCAGCTTAGCGCCTGATACGCAGTATTTT.

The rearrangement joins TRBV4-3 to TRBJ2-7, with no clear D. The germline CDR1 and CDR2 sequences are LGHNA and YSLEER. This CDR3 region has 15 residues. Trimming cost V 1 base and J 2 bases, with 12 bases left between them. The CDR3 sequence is CASSQGSAPTYEQYF. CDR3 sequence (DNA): TGCGCCAGCAGCCAAGGGTCAGCGCCAACCTACGAGCAGTACTTC.

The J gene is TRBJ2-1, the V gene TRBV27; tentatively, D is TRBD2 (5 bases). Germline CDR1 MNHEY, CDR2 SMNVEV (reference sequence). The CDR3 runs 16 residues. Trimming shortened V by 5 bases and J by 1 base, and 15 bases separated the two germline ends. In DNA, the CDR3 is TGTGCCAGCAGTCAAGACGGGGATTGGTCCTACAATGAGCAGTTCTTC. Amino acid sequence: CASSQDGDWSYNEQFF.

The CDR3 nucleotides read TGTGCCAGCAGCCAATGGGACAGGGGGCGTATCGGGGAGCTGTTTTTT. It specifies CASSQWDRGRIGELFF. V gene TRBV14 combines with J gene TRBJ2-2; 12 bases are a match to TRBD1. This CDR3 has 16 residues. The germline V gene encodes CDR1 SGHDN and CDR2 FVKESK. J was trimmed by 7 bases and V by 2 bases; bases with no gene match: 5.

CDR3 in DNA: TGTGCCTGGAGCCGGACTAGCGGGAGCTCTGGGGCCAACGTCCTGACTTTC. Translating it yields CAWSRTSGSSGANVLTF. V gene TRBV30 combines with J gene TRBJ2-6; 13 bases agree with TRBD2. The CDR3 has 17 residues. The germline CDR1 and CDR2 sequences are GTSNPN and SVGIG (reference sequence). V lost 3 bases to trimming and J lost 0 bases; unmatched junction nucleotides: 2.

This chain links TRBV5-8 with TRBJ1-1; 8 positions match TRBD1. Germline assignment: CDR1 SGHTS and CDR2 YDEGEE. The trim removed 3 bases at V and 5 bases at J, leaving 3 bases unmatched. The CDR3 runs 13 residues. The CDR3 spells CASSYRGRTEAFF. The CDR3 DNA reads TGTGCCAGCAGCTACAGGGGGAGGACTGAAGCTTTCTTT.

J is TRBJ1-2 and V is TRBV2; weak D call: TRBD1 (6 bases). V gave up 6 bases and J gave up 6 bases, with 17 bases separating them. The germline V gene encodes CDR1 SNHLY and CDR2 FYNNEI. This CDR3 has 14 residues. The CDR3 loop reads CASRVDRPSNGYTF. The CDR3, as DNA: TGTGCCAGCAGAGTAGACAGGCCTTCCAATGGCTACACCTTC.

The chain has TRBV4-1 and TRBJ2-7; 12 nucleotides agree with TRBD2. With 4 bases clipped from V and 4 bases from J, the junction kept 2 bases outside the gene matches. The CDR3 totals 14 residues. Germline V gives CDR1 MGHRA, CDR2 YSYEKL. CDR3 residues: CASSPSGRAYEQYF. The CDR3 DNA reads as TGCGCCAGCAGCCCTAGCGGGAGGGCTTACGAGCAGTACTTC.

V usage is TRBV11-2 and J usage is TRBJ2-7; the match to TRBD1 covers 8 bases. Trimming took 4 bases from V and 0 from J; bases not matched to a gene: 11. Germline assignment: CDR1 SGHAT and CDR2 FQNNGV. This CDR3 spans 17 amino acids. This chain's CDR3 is CASSSALQGGHSYEQYF. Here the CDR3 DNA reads TGTGCCAGCAGCTCAGCCTTACAGGGGGGCCACTCCTACGAGCAGTACTTC.

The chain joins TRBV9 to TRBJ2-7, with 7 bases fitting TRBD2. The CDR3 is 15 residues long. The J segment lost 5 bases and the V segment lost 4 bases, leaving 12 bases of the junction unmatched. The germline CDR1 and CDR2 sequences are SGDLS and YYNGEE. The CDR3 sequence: CASSPPGWGGNEQYF. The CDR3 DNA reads TGTGCCAGCAGCCCGCCTGGGTGGGGAGGGAACGAGCAGTACTTC.

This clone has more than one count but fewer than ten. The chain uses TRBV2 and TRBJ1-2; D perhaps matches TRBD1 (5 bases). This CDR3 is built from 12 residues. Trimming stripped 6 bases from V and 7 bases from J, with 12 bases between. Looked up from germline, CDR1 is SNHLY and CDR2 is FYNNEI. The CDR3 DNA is TGTGCCAGCAGCGCAGGGACGTCTGGCTACACCTTC. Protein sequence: CASSAGTSGYTF.

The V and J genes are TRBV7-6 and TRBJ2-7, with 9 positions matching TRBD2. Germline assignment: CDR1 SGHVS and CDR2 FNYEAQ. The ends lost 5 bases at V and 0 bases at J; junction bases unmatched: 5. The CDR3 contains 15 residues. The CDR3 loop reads CASSEGTSSSYEQYF. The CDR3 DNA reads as TGTGCCAGCAGCGAAGGGACTAGCTCCTCCTACGAGCAGTACTTC.

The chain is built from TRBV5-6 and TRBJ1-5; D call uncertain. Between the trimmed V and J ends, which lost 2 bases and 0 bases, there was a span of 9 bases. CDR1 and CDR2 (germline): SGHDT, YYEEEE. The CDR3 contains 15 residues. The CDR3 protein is CASSFLGHSNQPQHF. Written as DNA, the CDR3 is TGTGCCAGCAGCTTCCTCGGCCATAGCAATCAGCCCCAGCATTTT. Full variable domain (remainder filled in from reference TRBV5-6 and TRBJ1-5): DAGVTQSPTHLIKTRGQQVTLRCSPKSGHDTVSWYQQALGQGPQFIFQYYEEEERQRGNFPDRFSGHQFPNYSSELNVNALLLGDSALYLCASSFLGHSNQPQHFGDGTRLSIL.